The clone carrying this TCR beta chain was recorded a few times. The CDR3 spans 10 residues. V lost 8 bases and J 6 bases, leaving 8 bases between the germline ends. Germline V gene data show CDR1 as MNHEY and CDR2 as SVGAGI. Libraries were prepared by immunoSEQ multiplex PCR; TCRdb keeps only in-frame clonotypes and omits some of them. The sample comprises 100,000 to 150,000 clones, approximately 89% of which are singletons, and over 6.5% rests with the top ten. These data are taken from a study of control samples from healthy donors and cancer patients. The specimen was PBMCs. The chain employs TRBV6-5 and TRBJ2-7; D is unclear. This clonotype was obtained from a man aged 50-59 years with head and neck cancer. The CDR3 DNA reads TGTGCCAGCGTCACTCCCGAGCAGTACTTC. Its translation is CASVTPEQYF.